This record looks at one TCR beta chain sequence and its context. This specimen belongs to a study of shared clonotypes between healthy human individuals. Clones were sequenced by immunoSEQ multiplex PCR, and TCRdb holds only the in-frame ones, with some missing. The sample holds more than 400,000 clones, approximately 80% seen once. In unsorted samples, genomic DNA was obtained using 100 million or so PBMCs. Material: PBMCs. The receptor comes from a woman in her thirties or forties in good health. Some clones in this sample may be carry-over from other donors' samples.

CDR3 coding DNA: TGCGCCAGCAGCTTGGGGGACAGTGCACAAGAGACCCAGTACTTC. Encoded protein: CASSLGDSAQETQYF. V gene TRBV5-1 combines with J gene TRBJ2-5; 7 bases align to TRBD1. After removal of 0 bases from V and 2 bases from J, the junction contained 4 bases not matched to a gene. The CDR3 is made up of 15 amino acids. CDR1 is SGHRS and CDR2 is YFSETQ in the germline V gene.